Listed below are T cell receptor beta chains from one sample, sequenced in a study of cytomegalovirus exposure and HLA in healthy donors. Data came from immunoSEQ multiplex PCR; TCRdb stores just in-frame clones and leaves some out. The data show 150,000 to 180,000 clones, roughly 77% seen once. Input material: PBMCs. The receptors were sampled from a man aged 25 to 40 in good health and CMV-seropositive. CDR3s leave out the opening cysteine and the closing phenylalanine or tryptophan. Fields, in order: CDR3 protein, V gene, J gene.

ASSYGLDTGGGYT	TRBV6-5	TRBJ1-2
ASRPAGREFTEAF	TRBV9	TRBJ1-1
ASSGTVYEAF	TRBV28	TRBJ1-1
ASSLALAGADTQY	TRBV5-4	TRBJ2-3
ASNTAAEGHQPQH	TRBV28	TRBJ1-5
ASSSAGLEEWDTEAF	TRBV7-9	TRBJ1-1
ASSRLTSGSRNEQF	TRBV28	TRBJ2-1
ASSLSHGQRGKLF	TRBV27	TRBJ1-4
ASSSETGVGETQY	TRBV11-2	TRBJ2-5
AISSQKGGNQPQH	TRBV10-3	TRBJ1-5
ASSLTGTGNTIY	TRBV27	TRBJ1-3
ASSQNRGHSEAF	TRBV14	TRBJ1-1
ASSEEGGNQPQH	TRBV2	TRBJ1-5
ASSYSRQGNVAQH	TRBV6-5	TRBJ1-5
ASSPRTGRTDTQY	TRBV27	TRBJ2-3
ASSPGQFNEKLF	TRBV10-2	TRBJ1-4
ASEQYSSYEQY	TRBV11-2	TRBJ2-7
ASSAGRSYT	TRBV9	TRBJ1-2